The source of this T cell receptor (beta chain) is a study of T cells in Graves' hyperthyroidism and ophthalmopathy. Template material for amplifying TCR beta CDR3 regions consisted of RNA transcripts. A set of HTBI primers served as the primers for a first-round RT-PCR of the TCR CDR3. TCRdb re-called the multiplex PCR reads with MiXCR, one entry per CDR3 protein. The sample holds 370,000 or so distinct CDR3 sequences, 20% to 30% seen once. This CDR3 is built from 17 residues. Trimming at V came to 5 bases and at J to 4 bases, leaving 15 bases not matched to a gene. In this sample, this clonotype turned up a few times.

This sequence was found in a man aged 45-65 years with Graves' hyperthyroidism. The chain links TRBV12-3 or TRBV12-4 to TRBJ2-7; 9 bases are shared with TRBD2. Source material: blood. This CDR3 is CASSHDFQREDIYEQYF. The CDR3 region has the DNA TGTGCCAGCAGTCATGATTTCCAGCGGGAGGACATATACGAGCAGTACTTC.